This T cell receptor beta chain was obtained from a study of early T cells in non-severe SARS-CoV-2 infection. Study observations and caveats: The VDJdb matching leaned toward anti-spike CD8 responses and overlooked private and CD4 specificities.

CDR1 is LGHNT, CDR2 FRNRAP, per germline. The CDR3 has 15 residues. The V end was cut by 6 bases, the J end by 1 base, with 15 bases between. Using its own MiXCR run on the 5' RACE reads, TCRdb lists one record per CDR3 protein. Of around 68,000 distinct CDR3 sequences in the sample, roughly an eighth were seen once. This clonotype was seen a few times. Its antigen remains unidentified. The chain employs TRBV12-5 and TRBJ1-1; D perhaps matches TRBD1 (5 bases). This material consisted of whole blood, taken at baseline. The origin of this receptor is an adult who was a healthcare worker with PCR-confirmed SARS-CoV-2 infection or an uninfected control (not recorded which). DNA of the CDR3: TGTGCTAGTGGACACCAGGGACCATCGAACACTGAAGCTTTCTTT. Encoded protein: CASGHQGPSNTEAFF. Full variable domain (missing parts from reference TRBV12-5 and TRBJ1-1): DARVTQTPRHKVTEMGQEVTMRCQPILGHNTVFWYRQTMMQGLELLAYFRNRAPLDDSGMPKDRFSAEMPDATLATLKIQPSEPRDSAVYFCASGHQGPSNTEAFFGQGTRLTVV.